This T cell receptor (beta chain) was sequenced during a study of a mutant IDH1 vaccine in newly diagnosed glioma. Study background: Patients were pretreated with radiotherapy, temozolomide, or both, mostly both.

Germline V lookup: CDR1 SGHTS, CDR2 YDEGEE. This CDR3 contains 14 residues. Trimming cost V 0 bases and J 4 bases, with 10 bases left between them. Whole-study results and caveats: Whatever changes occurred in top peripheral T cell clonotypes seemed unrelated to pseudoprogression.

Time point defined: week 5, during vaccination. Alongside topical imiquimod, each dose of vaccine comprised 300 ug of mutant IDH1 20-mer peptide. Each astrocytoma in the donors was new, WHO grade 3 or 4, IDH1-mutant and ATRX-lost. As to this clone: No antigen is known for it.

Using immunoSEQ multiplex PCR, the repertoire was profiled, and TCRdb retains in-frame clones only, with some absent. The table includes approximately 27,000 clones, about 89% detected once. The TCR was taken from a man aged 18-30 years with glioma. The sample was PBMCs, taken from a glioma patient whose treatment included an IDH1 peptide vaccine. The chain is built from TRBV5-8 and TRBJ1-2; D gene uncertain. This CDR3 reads CASSLGGFGYGYTF. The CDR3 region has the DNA TGTGCCAGCAGCTTGGGGGGATTTGGCTATGGCTACACCTTC.